Below are 15 T cell receptor beta chains sequenced from a single sample in a study of cytomegalovirus exposure and HLA in healthy donors (TCRdb year 2017). Libraries came from the immunoSEQ multiplex PCR assay. In TCRdb, the immuneACCESS table is reduced to in-frame sequences with V and J assigned. These tables do not hold every clone; where another copy was compared, an unresolved V gene accounts for under half, and the others remain unexplained. The sample table holds tens of thousands of clones, of which 85% to 95% were seen once. Around 3.5% of the sample is taken by the ten largest. Input material: PBMCs. The receptors were sampled from a woman aged 18 to 35 in good health and CMV-seropositive.

The genes are TRBV27 and TRBJ1-1; 8 bases map to TRBD1. Germline V gene sequence: CDR1 MNHEY, CDR2 SMNVEV (reference sequence). The V and J ends lost 6 bases and 4 bases, in that order; junction bases with no gene match: 13. The CDR3 runs to 16 residues. DNA for the CDR3: TGTGCCAGCAGCAGAACAGGGGGGCCGAGGGGCACTGAAGCTTTCTTT. Translation gives CASSRTGGPRGTEAFF.

The chain is built from TRBV7-8 and TRBJ2-5; D is perhaps TRBD1 (6 bases). In germline, CDR1 is SGHVS, CDR2 FQNEAQ. This CDR3 has 15 amino acids. Trimming pared 6 bases from V and 5 bases from J, leaving 19 bases between. The CDR3 sequence: CASSTGSPNGETQYF. The CDR3 nucleotides read TGTGCCAGCAGTACAGGGTCGCCGAACGGTGAGACCCAGTACTTC. Using reference TRBV7-8 and TRBJ2-5 for the parts outside the CDR3, the full variable domain is GAGVSQSPRYKVAKRGQDVALRCDPISGHVSLFWYQQALGQGPEFLTYFQNEAQLDKSGLPSDRFFAERPEGSVSTLKIQRTQQEDSAVYLCASSTGSPNGETQYFGPGTRLLVL.

The J gene is TRBJ1-6, the V gene TRBV7-9, with 9 bases lining up with TRBD1. Germline V gene sequence: CDR1 SEHNR, CDR2 FQNEAQ (reference sequence). The ends lost 5 bases at V and 10 bases at J; junction bases unmatched: 3. The CDR3 is 13 amino acids. CDR3 region: CASSRTGDSPLHF. CDR3 bases: TGTGCCAGCAGCCGGACAGGGGACTCACCCCTCCACTTT.

Here the CDR3 DNA reads TGTGCCAGCAGCGCCCACGACAGGGTCGGAGGAGAGACCCAGTACTTC. Translating gives CASSAHDRVGGETQYF. V gene TRBV7-6 combines with J gene TRBJ2-5, with 7 bases that match TRBD1. Germline trimming cut 5 bases from V and 4 bases from J; bases unmatched to any gene: 13. Germline-derived CDR1 and CDR2 are SGHVS and FNYEAQ. The CDR3 is 16 amino acids.

The V and J genes are TRBV28 and TRBJ2-7; 8 bases are a match to TRBD1. The trim removed 6 bases at V and 3 bases at J, leaving 7 bases unmatched. The CDR3 is 14 residues long. The germline gives CDR1 MDHEN, CDR2 SYDVKM. The CDR3 DNA is TGTGCCAGCAGGACCGGGACAGGCGGCTACGAGCAGTACTTC. Its translation: CASRTGTGGYEQYF.

This clone was seen only once. V and J are TRBV27 and TRBJ2-7; 7 bases line up with TRBD2. Losses at the gene ends were 4 bases for V and 0 bases for J; bases not matched to a gene: 6. Germline CDR1 MNHEY, CDR2 SMNVEV (reference sequence). The CDR3 is made up of 15 amino acids. Written as DNA, the CDR3 is TGTGCCAGCAGTTCCAACGGGGGGAGCTCCTACGAGCAGTACTTC. Residues: CASSSNGGSSYEQYF.

This sequence joins TRBV11-3 and TRBJ2-2; a weak D match, TRBD2 (7 bases). CDR3 length equals 15 residues. CDR1 SGHNT and CDR2 YENEEA come from the germline V gene. Trimming took 6 bases from V and 4 from J, leaving 15 bases between them. The CDR3 loop reads CASSSTGGPTGELFF. For the CDR3, the DNA is TGTGCCAGCAGTTCAACGGGGGGCCCCACCGGGGAGCTGTTTTTT.

The chain is built from TRBV5-5 and TRBJ2-5, with 11 bases that match TRBD2. CDR1 and CDR2 from the germline V gene are SGHKS and YYEKEE (reference sequence). Trimming removed 0 bases from V and 3 bases from J; junction bases left unmatched: 4. The CDR3 has 16 residues. The CDR3 DNA reads as TGTGCCAGCAGCTTGGGGGGGACTAGCGGAAAAGAGACCCAGTACTTC. Translating gives CASSLGGTSGKETQYF.

This clone came up once. This chain links TRBV30 with TRBJ2-7; 7 nucleotides align to TRBD2. The J segment lost 0 bases and the V segment lost 4 bases, leaving 9 bases of the junction unmatched. This CDR3 has 15 residues. Germline lookup yields CDR1 GTSNPN and CDR2 SVGIG (reference sequence). In DNA form, the CDR3 reads TGTGCCTGGAACCATCAGGCTAGCGGCTCCTACGAGCAGTACTTC. Amino acid sequence: CAWNHQASGSYEQYF.

The chain joins TRBV7-9 to TRBJ1-5, with D hard to call. The germline V and J ends were trimmed by 4 bases and 7 bases, with 8 bases remaining between them. Germline lookup yields CDR1 SEHNR and CDR2 FQNEAQ (reference sequence). The CDR3 extends over 12 amino acids. The CDR3 spells CASSSGQQPQHF. In DNA, the CDR3 is TGTGCCAGCAGCTCGGGTCAACAGCCCCAGCATTTT.

The V gene is TRBV28, the J gene TRBJ2-6; TRBD1 is a possible D gene (6 bases). This CDR3 comprises 14 residues. Per the germline V gene, CDR1 is MDHEN and CDR2 is SYDVKM. V dropped 7 bases and J dropped 1 base, with 8 bases sitting between them. The CDR3 is CASKTGSGANVLTF. For the CDR3, the DNA is TGTGCCAGCAAGACAGGTTCTGGGGCCAACGTCCTGACTTTC.

J is TRBJ2-7 and V is TRBV21-1; the DNA was not used to check the table's D call, TRBD2. TRBV21-1 is a pseudogene segment. The CDR3 has 15 amino acids. The CDR3 protein is CASSKVGTSFYEQYF. The CDR3 region has the DNA TGTGCCAGCAGCAAAGTGGGAACTAGTTTCTACGAGCAGTACTTC.

The chain carries TRBV5-8 and TRBJ2-5; no definite D call. Germline-derived CDR1 and CDR2 are SGHTS and YDEGEE. V gave up 0 bases and J gave up 3 bases, with 15 bases separating them. The CDR3 has 16 residues. The CDR3 loop is CASSLARVLQKETQYF. Here the CDR3 DNA reads TGTGCCAGCAGCTTGGCCCGCGTACTTCAAAAAGAGACCCAGTACTTC.

The chain employs TRBV7-9 and TRBJ1-2; a weak D match, TRBD1 (6 bases). CDR1 is SEHNR and CDR2 is FQNEAQ in the germline V gene (reference sequence). V dropped 5 bases and J dropped 5 bases, with 18 bases sitting between them. The CDR3 spans 15 residues. The CDR3 protein is CASSPSRQGSYGYTF. The CDR3 DNA sequence: TGTGCCAGCAGCCCCTCTAGGCAGGGGTCATATGGCTACACCTTC.

This clone showed up just once. This chain uses TRBV19 with TRBJ1-1; D uncertain. Germline V gene lookup returns CDR1 LNHDA and CDR2 SQIVND (reference sequence). Trimming shortened V by 5 bases and J by 4 bases, and 11 bases separated the two germline ends. The CDR3 has 13 residues. The CDR3 protein is CASSSWLATEAFF. The CDR3 DNA sequence: TGTGCCAGTAGTTCCTGGTTGGCCACTGAAGCTTTCTTT.